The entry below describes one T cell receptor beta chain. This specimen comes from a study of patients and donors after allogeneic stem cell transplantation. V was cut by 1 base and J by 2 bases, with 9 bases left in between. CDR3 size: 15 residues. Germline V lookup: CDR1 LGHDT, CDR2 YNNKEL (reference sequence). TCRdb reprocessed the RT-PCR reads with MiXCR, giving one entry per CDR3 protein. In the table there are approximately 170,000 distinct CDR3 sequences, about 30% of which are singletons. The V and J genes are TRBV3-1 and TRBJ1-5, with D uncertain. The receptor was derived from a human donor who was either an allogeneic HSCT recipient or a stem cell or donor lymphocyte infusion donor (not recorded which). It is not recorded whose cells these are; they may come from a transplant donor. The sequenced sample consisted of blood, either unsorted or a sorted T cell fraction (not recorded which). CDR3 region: CASSQGYGGNQPQHF. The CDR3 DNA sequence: TGTGCCAGCAGCCAAGGGTATGGGGGCAATCAGCCCCAGCATTTT.